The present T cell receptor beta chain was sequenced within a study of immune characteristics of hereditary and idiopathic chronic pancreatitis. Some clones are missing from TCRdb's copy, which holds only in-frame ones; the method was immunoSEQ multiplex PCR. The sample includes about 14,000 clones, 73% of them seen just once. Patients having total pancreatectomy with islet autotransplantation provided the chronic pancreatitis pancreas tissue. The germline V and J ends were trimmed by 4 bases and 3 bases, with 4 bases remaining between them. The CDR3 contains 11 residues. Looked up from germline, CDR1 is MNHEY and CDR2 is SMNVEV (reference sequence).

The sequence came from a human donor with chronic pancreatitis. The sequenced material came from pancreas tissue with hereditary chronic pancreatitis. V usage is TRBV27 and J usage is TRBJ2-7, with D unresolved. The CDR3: CASSSFYEQYF. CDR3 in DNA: TGTGCCAGCAGTTCCTTCTACGAGCAGTACTTC.